A single sample gave rise to the 3 T cell receptor beta chains below, sequenced in a study of T-cell memory formation after mild COVID-19. Each CDR3 protein is one row after TCRdb ran MiXCR on the 5' RACE reads. The sample holds 180,000 or so distinct CDR3 sequences, 11% seen once. The source material was PBMCs or a T cell subset sorted from them (not recorded which). These receptors all come from a man aged 18 to 35 who had mild COVID-19 (a few samples of this study predate the infection). Cell type and time point are not known.

This clonotype was observed a handful of times. The genes are TRBV2 and TRBJ1-2; 9 nucleotides line up with TRBD1. Per the germline V gene, CDR1 is SNHLY and CDR2 is FYNNEI. The V gene end was trimmed by 7 bases and the J gene end by 5 bases; junction bases not matched to a gene: 5. The CDR3 is 13 residues long. CDR3 loop: CASKGQGRYGYTF. DNA for the CDR3: TGTGCCAGCAAGGGACAGGGAAGGTATGGCTACACCTTC.

This clonotype appeared many times. The CDR3, as DNA: TGCAGCGTCCAAGACACAGGGGGGGCGATCACTGAAGCTTTCTTT. Residues: CSVQDTGGAITEAFF. This chain uses TRBV29-1 with TRBJ1-1, with 8 positions matching TRBD1. The V and J ends lost 6 bases and 4 bases, in that order; junction bases with no gene match: 13. Looked up from germline, CDR1 is SQVTM and CDR2 is ANQGSEA. This CDR3 has 15 amino acids.

A few counts support this clonotype. The genes are TRBV7-9 and TRBJ1-2; tentative D call: TRBD1 (6 bases). Trimming shortened V by 5 bases and J by 6 bases, and 22 bases separated the two germline ends. The CDR3 loop spans 16 amino acids. The V gene's germline CDR1 is SEHNR and CDR2 FQNEAQ (reference sequence). CDR3 DNA: TGTGCCAGCAGCGCCTACAGGGATCGGTCACATCATGGCTACACCTTC. It codes for CASSAYRDRSHHGYTF.